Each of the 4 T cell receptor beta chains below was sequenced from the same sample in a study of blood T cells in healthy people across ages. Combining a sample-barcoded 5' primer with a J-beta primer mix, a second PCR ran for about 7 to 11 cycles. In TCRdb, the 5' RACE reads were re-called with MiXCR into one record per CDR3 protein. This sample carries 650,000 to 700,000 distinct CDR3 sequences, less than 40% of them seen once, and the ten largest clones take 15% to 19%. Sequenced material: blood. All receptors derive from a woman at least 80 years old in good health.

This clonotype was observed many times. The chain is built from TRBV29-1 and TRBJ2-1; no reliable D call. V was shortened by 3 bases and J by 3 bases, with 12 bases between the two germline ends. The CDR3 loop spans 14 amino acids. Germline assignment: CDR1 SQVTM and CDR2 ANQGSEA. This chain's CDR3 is CSVDRGSFYNEQFF. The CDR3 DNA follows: TGCAGCGTTGATCGCGGCAGTTTCTACAATGAGCAGTTCTTC.

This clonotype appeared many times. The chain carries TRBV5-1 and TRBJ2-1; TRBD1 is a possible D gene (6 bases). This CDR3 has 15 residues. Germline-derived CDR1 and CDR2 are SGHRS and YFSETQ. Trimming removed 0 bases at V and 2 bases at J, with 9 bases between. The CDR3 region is CASSLVGGTYNEQFF. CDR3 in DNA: TGCGCCAGCAGCTTGGTTGGGGGCACCTACAATGAGCAGTTCTTC. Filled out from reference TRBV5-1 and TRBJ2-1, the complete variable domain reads KAGVTQTPRYLIKTRGQQVTLSCSPISGHRSVSWYQQTPGQGLQFLFEYFSETQRNKGNFPGRFSGRQFSNSRSEMNVSTLELGDSALYLCASSLVGGTYNEQFFGPGTRLTVL.

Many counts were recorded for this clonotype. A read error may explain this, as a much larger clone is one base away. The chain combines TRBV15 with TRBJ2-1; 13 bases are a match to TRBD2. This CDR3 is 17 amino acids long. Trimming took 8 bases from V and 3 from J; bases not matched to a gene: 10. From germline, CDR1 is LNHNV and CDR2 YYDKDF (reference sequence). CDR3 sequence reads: CATGTTSGGLYYNEQFF. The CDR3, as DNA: TGTGCCACCGGCACGACTAGCGGGGGGCTCTACTACAATGAGCAGTTCTTC.

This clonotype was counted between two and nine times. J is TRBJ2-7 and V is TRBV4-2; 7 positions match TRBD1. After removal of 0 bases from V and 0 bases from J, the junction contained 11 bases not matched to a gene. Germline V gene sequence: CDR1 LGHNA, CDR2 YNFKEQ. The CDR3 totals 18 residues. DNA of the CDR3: TGTGCCAGCAGCCAAGATGGGGTTCGGGCAGGGGGCTCCTACGAGCAGTACTTC. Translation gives CASSQDGVRAGGSYEQYF.